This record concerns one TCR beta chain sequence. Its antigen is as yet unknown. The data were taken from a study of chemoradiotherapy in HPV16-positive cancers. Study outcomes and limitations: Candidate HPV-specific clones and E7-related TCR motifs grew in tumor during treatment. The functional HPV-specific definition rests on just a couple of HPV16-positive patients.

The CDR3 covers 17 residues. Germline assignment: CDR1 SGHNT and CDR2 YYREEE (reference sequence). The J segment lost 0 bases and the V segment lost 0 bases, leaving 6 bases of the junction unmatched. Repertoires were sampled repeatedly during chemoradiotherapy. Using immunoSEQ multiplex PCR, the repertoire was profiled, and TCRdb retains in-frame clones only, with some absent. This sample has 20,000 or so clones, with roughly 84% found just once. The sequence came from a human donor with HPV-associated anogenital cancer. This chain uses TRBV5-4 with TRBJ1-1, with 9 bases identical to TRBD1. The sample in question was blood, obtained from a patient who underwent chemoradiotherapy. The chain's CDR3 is CASSLGRTGGLNTEAFF. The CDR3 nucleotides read TGTGCCAGCAGCTTGGGCCGAACAGGGGGCCTGAACACTGAAGCTTTCTTT. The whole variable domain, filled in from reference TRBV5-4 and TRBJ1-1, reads ETGVTQSPTHLIKTRGQQVTLRCSSQSGHNTVSWYQQALGQGPQFIFQYYREEENGRGNFPPRFSGLQFPNYSSELNVNALELDDSALYLCASSLGRTGGLNTEAFFGQGTRLTVV.